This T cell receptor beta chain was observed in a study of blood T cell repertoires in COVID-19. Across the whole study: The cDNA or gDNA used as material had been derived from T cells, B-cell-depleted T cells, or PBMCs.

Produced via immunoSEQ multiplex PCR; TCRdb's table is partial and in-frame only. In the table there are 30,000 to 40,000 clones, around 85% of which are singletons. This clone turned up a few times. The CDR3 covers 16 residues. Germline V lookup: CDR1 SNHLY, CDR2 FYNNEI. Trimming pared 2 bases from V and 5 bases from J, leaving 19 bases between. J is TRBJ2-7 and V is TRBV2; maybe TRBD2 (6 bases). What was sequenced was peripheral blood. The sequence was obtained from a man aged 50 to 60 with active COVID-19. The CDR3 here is CASSEPRGTLGDEQYF. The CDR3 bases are TGTGCCAGCAGTGAACCTCGGGGGACCCTAGGGGACGAGCAGTACTTC.